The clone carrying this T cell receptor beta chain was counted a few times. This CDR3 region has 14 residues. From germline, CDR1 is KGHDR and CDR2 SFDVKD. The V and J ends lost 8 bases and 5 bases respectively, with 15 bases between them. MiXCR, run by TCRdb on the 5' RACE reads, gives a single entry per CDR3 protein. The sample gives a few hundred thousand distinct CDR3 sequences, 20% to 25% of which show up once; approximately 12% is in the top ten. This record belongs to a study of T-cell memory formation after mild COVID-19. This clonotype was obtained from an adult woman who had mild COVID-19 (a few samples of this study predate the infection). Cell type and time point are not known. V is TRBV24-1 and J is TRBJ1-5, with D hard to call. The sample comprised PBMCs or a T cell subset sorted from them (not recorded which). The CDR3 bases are TGTGCCACCAAAGACCTTCTACCGGATCAGCCCCAGCATTTT. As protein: CATKDLLPDQPQHF.